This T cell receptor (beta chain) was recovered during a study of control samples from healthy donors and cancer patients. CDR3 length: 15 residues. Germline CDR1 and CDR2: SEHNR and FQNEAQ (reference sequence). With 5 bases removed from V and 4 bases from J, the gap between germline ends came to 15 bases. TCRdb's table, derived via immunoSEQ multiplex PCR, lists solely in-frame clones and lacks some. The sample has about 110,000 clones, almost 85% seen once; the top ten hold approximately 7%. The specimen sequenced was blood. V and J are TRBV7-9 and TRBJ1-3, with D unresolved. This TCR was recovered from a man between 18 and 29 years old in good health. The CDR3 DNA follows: TGTGCCAGCAGCCTCCGGACTACTCCCGGAAACACCATATATTTT. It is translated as CASSLRTTPGNTIYF.